Listed below are T cell receptor beta chains from one sample, sequenced in a study of blood T cell repertoires in COVID-19. Profiling relied on immunoSEQ multiplex PCR, and the TCRdb table lists in-frame clones only, not all of them. The data show approximately 480,000 clones, with roughly nine tenths seen just once and roughly 0.9% held by the top ten. Sequenced input: peripheral blood. These TCRs come from a young man with COVID-19, enrolled during active disease. Each CDR3 is given with its conserved first and last residue. The D gene is left open where the match is weak. Clone size is not always given. Where it is, it says once, few, many or a class for expanded clones.

v_call	clone_size	d_call	j_call	cdr3_nt	cdr3_aa
TRBV21-1	once	.	TRBJ2-1	TGTGCCAGCAGCAAAAAGGCCTGGACAGGGCGGTTGGTAAATGAGCAGTTCTTC	CASSKKAWTGRLVNEQFF
TRBV5-4	.	.	TRBJ1-2	TGTGCCAGCAGTTTGGGGGAGAGTAAGTCTACCAACTATGGCTACACCTTC	CASSLGESKSTNYGYTF
TRBV18	.	.	TRBJ1-4	TGTGCCAGCTCACCATTGGGGGCGCAAGGGGAAAAACTGTTTTTT	CASSPLGAQGEKLFF
TRBV6-5	.	.	TRBJ1-5	TGTGCCAGCAACTCTAATTCAAAGGGGAATCAGCCCCAGCATTTT	CASNSNSKGNQPQHF
TRBV6-5	.	TRBD1	TRBJ1-6	TGTGCCAGCAGCCGCGACAGGGGTTATAATTCACCCCTCCACTTT	CASSRDRGYNSPLHF
TRBV11-3	.	TRBD1	TRBJ2-1	TGTGCCAGCAGCTCCGGACAGGGGGGGGACAATGAGCAGTTCTTC	CASSSGQGGDNEQFF
TRBV9	.	TRBD2	TRBJ2-7	TGTGCCAGCAGCCGGGGGACTAGCGGGGGTGCGGGCGAGCAGTACTTC	CASSRGTSGGAGEQYF
TRBV7-9	.	.	TRBJ2-3	TGTGCCCTCAGCTTAGAACGGGGAGCGCGCACAGATACGCAGTATTTT	CALSLERGARTDTQYF
TRBV5-8	few	.	TRBJ1-5	TGTGCCAGCAGCCACGGACGGGGGTATAGCAATCAGCCCCAGCATTTT	CASSHGRGYSNQPQHF
TRBV5-1	.	.	TRBJ2-1	TGCGCCAGCAGCTTGATGACCCCAGGGGCCGGTCACAATGAGCAGTTCTTC	CASSLMTPGAGHNEQFF
TRBV3-1/TRBV3-2	.	.	TRBJ2-3	TGTGCCAGCAGCCAAGATTTGGGGCTCAAGTTGCGGACAGATACGCAGTATTTT	CASSQDLGLKLRTDTQYF
TRBV6-5	.	.	TRBJ1-2	TGTGCCAGCAGTTACTATGGTATAGGGGGCTATGGCTACACCTTC	CASSYYGIGGYGYTF
TRBV27	.	TRBD2	TRBJ2-2	TGTGCCAGCAGTTTTTTAGCGGGGCCCACCGGGGAGCTGTTTTTT	CASSFLAGPTGELFF
TRBV5-6	.	.	TRBJ1-4	TGTGCCAGCAGCTTGGGTGGGGGCAGGTCTAATGAAAAACTGTTTTTT	CASSLGGGRSNEKLFF
TRBV30	.	.	TRBJ2-6	TGTGCCTGGAGTGCCCCGGGACATAGCTCTGGGGCCAACGTCCTGACTTTC	CAWSAPGHSSGANVLTF
TRBV2	.	.	TRBJ2-7	TGTGCCACCACACGGGGTGTGGGATACGAGCAGTACTTC	CATTRGVGYEQYF
TRBV5-4	many	.	TRBJ1-2	TGTGCCAGCAGCCTACGGGGAGGGCATGGCTACACCTTC	CASSLRGGHGYTF
TRBV9	.	TRBD2	TRBJ2-1	TGTGCCAGCAGCGGGCTAGCGGGAGGTTCCTACAATGAGCAGTTCTTC	CASSGLAGGSYNEQFF
TRBV2	.	.	TRBJ2-3	TGTGCCAGCAGTGTCCCAGGGACAGATACGCAGTATTTT	CASSVPGTDTQYF
TRBV7-9	.	.	TRBJ2-1	TGTGCCAGCGACAGGCTAACAAATGAGCAGTTCTTC	CASDRLTNEQFF
TRBV2	.	TRBD1	TRBJ2-7	TGTGCCAGCAAAGGGACAGTTTCCTACGAGCAGTACTTC	CASKGTVSYEQYF
TRBV7-8	.	TRBD1	TRBJ1-3	TGTGCCAGCAGCTCCGACAGGGGGCAGTCTGGAAACACCATATATTTT	CASSSDRGQSGNTIYF
TRBV24-1	.	.	TRBJ2-3	TGTGCCACCAGTGATCGGTCAGGTTCAGATACGCAGTATTTT	CATSDRSGSDTQYF
TRBV19	.	TRBD1	TRBJ1-1	TGTGCCAGTAGGGGACAGGCGGAAGCTTTCTTT	CASRGQAEAFF
TRBV27	once	TRBD2	TRBJ2-2	TGTGCCACCGGGAGGCTTAACACCGGGGAGCTGTTTTTT	CATGRLNTGELFF
TRBV7-3	.	TRBD2	TRBJ2-1	TGTGCCAGCAGCTTGCGGTTAGCGGGAGTCAATGAGCAGTTCTTC	CASSLRLAGVNEQFF
TRBV5-1	once	.	TRBJ1-4	TGCGCCAGCAGCAGGACTGCGGACGGGAGTAATGAAAAACTGTTTTTT	CASSRTADGSNEKLFF
TRBV5-4	.	TRBD1	TRBJ1-2	TGTGCCAGCAGCCCGAACCCTGACAGGGATGGCTACACCTTC	CASSPNPDRDGYTF
TRBV18	.	.	TRBJ2-1	TGTGCCAGCTCACCCGAGATGGGGCAAAATGAGCAGTTCTTC	CASSPEMGQNEQFF
TRBV6-5	.	TRBD1	TRBJ2-4	TGTGCCAGCAGTACCGGGACAGGGAAGGACATTCAGTACTTC	CASSTGTGKDIQYF
TRBV20-1	.	TRBD1	TRBJ1-2	TGCAGTGCTAGTCCCCCGGGACAGGGCTACACCTTC	CSASPPGQGYTF
TRBV14	.	.	TRBJ1-2	TGTGCCAGCAGCCAAGTACGGGACATGGGCTACACCTTC	CASSQVRDMGYTF
TRBV5-5	.	TRBD1	TRBJ1-1	TGTGCCAGCAGCCAACTTCCGGGACAGGGGAACACTGAAGCTTTCTTT	CASSQLPGQGNTEAFF
TRBV6-1	.	.	TRBJ1-4	TGTGCCAGCAGTGAACGGCAGGGAACTAATGAAAAACTGTTTTTT	CASSERQGTNEKLFF
TRBV7-9	few	.	TRBJ1-5	TGTGCCAGTACTCGGGGTAGCAATCAGCCCCAGCATTTT	CASTRGSNQPQHF
TRBV14	.	.	TRBJ2-1	TGTGCCAGCAGCCCACTGACTAGCTACAATGAGCAGTTCTTC	CASSPLTSYNEQFF
TRBV10-3	.	TRBD2	TRBJ2-7	TGTGCCATCTCGCTAGCGGGGGGGAAGGGCGAGCAGTACTTC	CAISLAGGKGEQYF
TRBV5-6	.	.	TRBJ2-7	TGTGCCAGCAATCTGAACATCGGGACACTTTACCACGAGCAGTACTTC	CASNLNIGTLYHEQYF
TRBV27	.	.	TRBJ1-2	TGTGCCAGCGGAACAGCCAATAACTATGGCTACACCTTC	CASGTANNYGYTF
TRBV7-2	.	TRBD1	TRBJ2-5	TGTGCCAGCAGTCCATTCTGGACAGGGGTGGAGACCCAGTACTTC	CASSPFWTGVETQYF
TRBV6-5	once	.	TRBJ2-7	TGTGCCAGCAGTTACTCTCCAGGGACCTACGAGCAGTACTTC	CASSYSPGTYEQYF
TRBV5-6	.	TRBD2	TRBJ2-1	TGTGCCAGCAGCTTGGGGACTAGCGCTTACAATGAGCAGTTCTTC	CASSLGTSAYNEQFF